Below, one TCR beta chain is given with its context. The sample originates from a study of blood T cell repertoires in COVID-19. V was shortened by 6 bases and J by 7 bases, with 15 bases between the two germline ends. CDR1 and CDR2 (germline): WNHNN, SYGVQD (reference sequence). This CDR3 spans 13 amino acids. The table came from immunoSEQ multiplex PCR; TCRdb's copy has only in-frame clones and leaves some out. The data contain about 400,000 clones, 70% to 90% of them seen just once; the ten biggest clones take up around 1.9%. This chain connects TRBV10-1 to TRBJ1-1; possibly TRBD1 for D (6 bases). The TCR sequence derives from a man aged 40-49 years in a cohort exposed to, infected with or recovered from COVID-19 (not recorded which). Sequencing was carried out using PBMCs or T cells enriched from blood (not recorded which). The CDR3 sequence: CASSEGGVSEAFF. CDR3 nucleotide sequence: TGCGCCAGCAGCGAAGGGGGAGTCAGTGAAGCTTTCTTT.